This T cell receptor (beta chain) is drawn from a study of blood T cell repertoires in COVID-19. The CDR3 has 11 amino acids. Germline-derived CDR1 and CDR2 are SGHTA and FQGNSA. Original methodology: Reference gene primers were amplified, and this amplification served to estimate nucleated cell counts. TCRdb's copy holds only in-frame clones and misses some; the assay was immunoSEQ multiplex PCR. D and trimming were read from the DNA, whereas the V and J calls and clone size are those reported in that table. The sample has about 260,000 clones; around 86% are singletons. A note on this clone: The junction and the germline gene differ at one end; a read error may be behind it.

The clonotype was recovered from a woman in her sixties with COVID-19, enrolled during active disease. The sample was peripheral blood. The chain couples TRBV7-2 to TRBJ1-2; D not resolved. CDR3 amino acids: CASSLEHSQIF. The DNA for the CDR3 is TGTGCCAGCAGCTTAGAACACAGCCAAATCTTC.